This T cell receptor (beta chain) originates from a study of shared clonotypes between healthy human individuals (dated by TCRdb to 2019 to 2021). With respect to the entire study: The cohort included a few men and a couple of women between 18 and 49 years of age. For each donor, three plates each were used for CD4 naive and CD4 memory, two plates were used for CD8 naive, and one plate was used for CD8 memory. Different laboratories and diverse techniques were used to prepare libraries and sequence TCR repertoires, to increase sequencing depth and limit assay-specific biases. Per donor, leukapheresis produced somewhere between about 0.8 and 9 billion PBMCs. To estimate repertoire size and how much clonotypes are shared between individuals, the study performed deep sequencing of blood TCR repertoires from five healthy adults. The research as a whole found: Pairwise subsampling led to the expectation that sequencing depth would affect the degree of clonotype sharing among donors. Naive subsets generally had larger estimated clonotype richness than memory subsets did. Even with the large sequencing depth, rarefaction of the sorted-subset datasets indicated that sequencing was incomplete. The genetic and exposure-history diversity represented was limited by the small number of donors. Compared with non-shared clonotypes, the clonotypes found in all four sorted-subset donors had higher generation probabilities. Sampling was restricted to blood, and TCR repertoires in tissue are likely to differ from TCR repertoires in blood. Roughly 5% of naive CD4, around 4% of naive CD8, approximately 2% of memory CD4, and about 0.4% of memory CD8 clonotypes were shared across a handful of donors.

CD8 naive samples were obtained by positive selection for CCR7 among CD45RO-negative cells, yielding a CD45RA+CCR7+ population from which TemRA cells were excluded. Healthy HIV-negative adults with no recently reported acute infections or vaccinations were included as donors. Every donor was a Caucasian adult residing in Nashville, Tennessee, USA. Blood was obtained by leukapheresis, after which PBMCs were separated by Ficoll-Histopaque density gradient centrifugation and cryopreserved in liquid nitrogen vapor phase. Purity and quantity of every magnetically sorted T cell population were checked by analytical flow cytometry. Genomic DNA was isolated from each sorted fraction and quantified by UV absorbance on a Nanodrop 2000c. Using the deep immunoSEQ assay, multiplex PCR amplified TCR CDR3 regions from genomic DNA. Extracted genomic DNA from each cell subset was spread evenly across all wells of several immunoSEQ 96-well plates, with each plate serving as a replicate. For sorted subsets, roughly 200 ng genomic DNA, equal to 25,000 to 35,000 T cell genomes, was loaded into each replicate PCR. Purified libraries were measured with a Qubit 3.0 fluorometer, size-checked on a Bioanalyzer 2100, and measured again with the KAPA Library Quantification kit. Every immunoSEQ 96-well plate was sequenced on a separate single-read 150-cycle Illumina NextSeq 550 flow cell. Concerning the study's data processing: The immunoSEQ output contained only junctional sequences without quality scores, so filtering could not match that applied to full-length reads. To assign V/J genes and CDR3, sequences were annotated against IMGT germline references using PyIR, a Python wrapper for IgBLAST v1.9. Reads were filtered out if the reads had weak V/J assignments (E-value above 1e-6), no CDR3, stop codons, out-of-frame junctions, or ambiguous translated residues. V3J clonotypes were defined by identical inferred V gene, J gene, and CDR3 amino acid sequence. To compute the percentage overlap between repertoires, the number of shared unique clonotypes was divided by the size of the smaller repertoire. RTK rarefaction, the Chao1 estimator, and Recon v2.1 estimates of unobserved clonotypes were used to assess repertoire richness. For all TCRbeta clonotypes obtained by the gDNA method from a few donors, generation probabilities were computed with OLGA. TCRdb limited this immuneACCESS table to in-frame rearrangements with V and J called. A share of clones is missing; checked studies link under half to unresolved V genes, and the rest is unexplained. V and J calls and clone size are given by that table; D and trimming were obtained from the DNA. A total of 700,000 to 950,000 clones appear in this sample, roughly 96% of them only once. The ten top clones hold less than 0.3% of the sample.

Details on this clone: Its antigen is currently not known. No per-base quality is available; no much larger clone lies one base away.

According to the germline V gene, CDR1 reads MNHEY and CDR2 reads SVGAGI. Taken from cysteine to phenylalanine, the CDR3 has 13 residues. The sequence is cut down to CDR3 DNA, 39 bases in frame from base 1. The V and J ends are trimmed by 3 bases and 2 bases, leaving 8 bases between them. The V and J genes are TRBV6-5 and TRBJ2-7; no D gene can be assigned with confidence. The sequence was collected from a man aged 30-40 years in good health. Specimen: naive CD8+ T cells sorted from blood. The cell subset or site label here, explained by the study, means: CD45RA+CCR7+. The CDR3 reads CASSYTGPYEQYF. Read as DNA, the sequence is TGTGCCAGCAGTTATACCGGACCCTACGAGCAGTACTTC.